A single sample gave rise to the 5 T cell receptor beta chains below, sequenced in a study of cytomegalovirus exposure and HLA in healthy donors. This PCR relied on a set of 60 Vbeta primers and 13 Jbeta primers. Assay used: immunoSEQ multiplex PCR; TCRdb lists only in-frame clones, some missing. The sample table includes 150,000 to 200,000 clones. Sample: PBMCs. The source is a man aged 25 to 45 in good health and CMV-seronegative.

The chain has TRBV11-3 and TRBJ2-7, with D possibly being TRBD2 (5 bases). Deletions cut 7 bases from V and 2 bases from J, with 12 bases between. Germline V gene lookup returns CDR1 SGHNT and CDR2 YENEEA. The CDR3 extends over 13 amino acids. The CDR3 nucleotides read TGTGCCAGCATCCCTGGGGAGACCTACGAGCAGTACTTC. The encoded protein is CASIPGETYEQYF.

With respect to this clone: The same CDR3 arises from other DNA sequences in this sample as well. The chain has TRBV5-4 and TRBJ2-3; the match to TRBD2 covers 12 bases. The junction had 0 bases not matched to a gene; V was cut back by 0 bases and J by 1 base. This CDR3 has 16 residues. Germline loops: CDR1 SGHNT, CDR2 YYREEE (reference sequence). CDR3 loop: CASSLGLAGGTDTQYF. CDR3 nucleotide sequence: TGTGCCAGCAGCTTGGGACTAGCGGGAGGCACAGATACGCAGTATTTT.

The V and J genes are TRBV5-8 and TRBJ2-7, with a tentative D call TRBD2 (5 bases). Between the trimmed V and J ends, which lost 0 bases and 3 bases, there was a span of 16 bases. CDR1 is SGHTS and CDR2 is YDEGEE in the germline V gene. This CDR3 comprises 16 residues. The CDR3 region is CASSLGQVYGVYEQYF. In nucleotides, the CDR3 is TGTGCCAGCAGCTTGGGGCAGGTCTACGGGGTCTACGAGCAGTACTTC.

The chain carries TRBV7-3 and TRBJ2-2; D might be TRBD1 (8 bases). Trimming pared 5 bases from V and 6 bases from J, leaving 13 bases between. The CDR3 totals 14 residues. Germline-derived CDR1 and CDR2 are SGHTA and FQGTGA. This CDR3 reads CASSRTGRAGELFF. The CDR3 bases are TGTGCCAGCAGCCGGACAGGGAGGGCCGGGGAGCTGTTTTTT.

J is TRBJ2-7 and V is TRBV15, with D maybe TRBD1 (5 bases). Between the trimmed V and J ends, which lost 1 base and 4 bases, there was a span of 14 bases. Germline CDR1 is LNHNV and CDR2 is YYDKDF (reference sequence). The CDR3 loop spans 15 amino acids. The CDR3, as DNA: TGTGCCACCAGCAGAGCCCAGGGAACCGGGTACGAGCAGTACTTC. Protein product: CATSRAQGTGYEQYF.